This T cell receptor (beta chain) was retrieved from a study of regulatory T cells in long-lasting Graves disease. CDR1 and CDR2 from the germline V gene are MNHGY and SVAAGI. Trimming pared 4 bases from V and 5 bases from J, leaving 11 bases between. The CDR3 has 14 residues. TCR beta libraries were built with iRepertoire HTBI primers and Arm-PCR of CDR3 regions. TCRdb ran MiXCR on the multiplex PCR reads and lists one entry per CDR3 protein. The data hold 250,000 to 300,000 distinct CDR3 sequences, with around 23% observed a single time. The time point here: persistent/refractory GD, antithyroid drugs over 5 years with positive TRAb. Isolated PBMC RNA provided the starting material for the TCR library. Findings and limits, study-wide: TCR diversity was lower in persistent Graves' patients than in newly diagnosed ones.

About this clonotype: Antigen: not known.

The clonotype comes from a female donor with Graves disease. Sequences were derived from peripheral blood mononuclear cells (PBMCs), sampled when the disease was refractory, from a patient treated with antithyroid drugs. The V gene is TRBV6-9, the J gene TRBJ2-2; D perhaps matches TRBD2 (6 bases). CDR3 DNA: TGTGCCAGCAGTTCAGGGAGGTGGACCGGGGAGCTGTTTTTT. Its protein product is CASSSGRWTGELFF.